This TCR beta chain was sequenced during a study of cytomegalovirus exposure and HLA in healthy donors. Overall study: The roughly 130 validation repertoires, a later analysis reported, used the same platform as the approximately 730 repertoires from the first cohort.

Study results and caveats: Investigators reported approximately 150 TCR beta chains as tied to cytomegalovirus. The tendency of first-cohort TCR clusters to co-occur in the 120 validation repertoires was identified by a subsequent analysis.

The repertoire was sequenced with immunoSEQ multiplex PCR; TCRdb's copy has only in-frame clones and lacks some. The sample comprises around 99,000 clones, 88% of which are singletons, and about 2% rests with the top ten. A note on this clone: No antigen is known for it.

CDR3 length: 14 amino acids. Germline loops: CDR1 KGHSH, CDR2 LQKENI. V gave up 0 bases and J gave up 3 bases, with 9 bases separating them. Sequencing input: PBMCs. The TCR comes from a woman under 30 in good health and CMV-seronegative. This chain connects TRBV18 to TRBJ2-7, with D perhaps TRBD1 (6 bases). This CDR3 reads CASSPPDSGYEQYF. The DNA for the CDR3 is TGTGCCAGCTCACCACCGGACAGTGGCTACGAGCAGTACTTC.